The present T cell receptor beta chain was sequenced within a study of T cells in localized non-small cell lung cancer. The V gene's germline CDR1 is SGDLS and CDR2 YYNGEE. Trimming removed 3 bases from V and 0 bases from J; junction bases left unmatched: 9. There are 17 residues in the CDR3. About this clone: The antigen remains undetermined.

Measured with immunoSEQ multiplex PCR; TCRdb has only the in-frame clones, and not every one. The sample holds under 35,000 clones, approximately 90% seen once. Study results and limitations: Adjacent uninvolved lung tissue had the highest T cell clonality, exceeding tumor. Owing to sequencing of a solitary tumor region, heterogeneity cannot be discounted.

This material consisted of peripheral blood, taken before any cancer treatment. This TCR was recovered from a female donor of 60 years or more with stage I lung adenocarcinoma. The rearrangement joins TRBV9 to TRBJ2-1, with 7 bases aligning to TRBD2. As DNA, the CDR3 is TGTGCCAGCAGCGCCGGGGAGGGACCGAGCTCCTACAATGAGCAGTTCTTC. Amino acid sequence: CASSAGEGPSSYNEQFF.